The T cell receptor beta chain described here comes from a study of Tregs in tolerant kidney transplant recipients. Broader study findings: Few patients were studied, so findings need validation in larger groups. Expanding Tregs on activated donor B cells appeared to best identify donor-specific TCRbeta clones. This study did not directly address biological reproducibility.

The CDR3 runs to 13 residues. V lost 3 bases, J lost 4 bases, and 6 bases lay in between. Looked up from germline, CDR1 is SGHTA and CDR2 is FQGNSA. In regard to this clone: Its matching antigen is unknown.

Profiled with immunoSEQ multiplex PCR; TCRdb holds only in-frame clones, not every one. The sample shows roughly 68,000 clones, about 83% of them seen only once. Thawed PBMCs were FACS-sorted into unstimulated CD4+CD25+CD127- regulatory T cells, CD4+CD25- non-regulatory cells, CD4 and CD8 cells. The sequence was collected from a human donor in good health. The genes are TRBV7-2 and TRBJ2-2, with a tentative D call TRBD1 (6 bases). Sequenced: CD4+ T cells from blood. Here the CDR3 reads CASSFRGTGELFF. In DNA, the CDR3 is TGTGCCAGCAGCTTCAGGGGCACCGGGGAGCTGTTTTTT.